This TCR beta chain was observed in a study of CD8 T cells in Susac syndrome. Sequencing targeted TCR beta in T cells from blood (CD8+ and CD4+). The CDR3 totals 13 residues. The V end lost 5 bases, the J end lost 4 bases, and 10 bases lay between the germline ends. Germline V CDR1 and CDR2: KGHSH, LQKENI. RNA, at 0.5 to 1 ug, was reverse transcribed with random hexamers. The CDR3 of TCR beta was amplified by immunoSEQ multiplex PCR across 54 Vbeta and 13 Jbeta. A single record per CDR3 protein comes from TCRdb applying MiXCR to the immunoSEQ multiplex PCR reads. This table has 200,000 or so distinct CDR3 sequences, nearly 95% appearing once.

This chain connects TRBV18 to TRBJ2-3; D might be TRBD1 (6 bases). Sequencing was performed on CD4+ T cells from PBMCs. The origin of this receptor is a human donor with multiple sclerosis. CDR3 DNA: TGTGCCAGCTCATCGGGGACACCAGATACGCAGTATTTT. Amino acids: CASSSGTPDTQYF. The variable domain in full, with the rest retrieved from reference TRBV18 and TRBJ2-3, is NAGVMQNPRHLVRRRGQEARLRCSPMKGHSHVYWYRQLPEEGLKFMVYLQKENIIDESGMPKERFSAEFPKEGPSILRIQQVVRGDSAAYFCASSSGTPDTQYFGPGTRLTVL.